The present entry profiles one T cell receptor beta chain with its context. These data come from a study of cytomegalovirus exposure and HLA in healthy donors. The study ran its PCR with 60 Vbeta and 13 Jbeta primers. Only in-frame clones appear in the TCRdb table, and some are missing; sequencing was by immunoSEQ multiplex PCR. The table lists about 150,000 clones, around 84% of them singletons. With 2 bases clipped from V and 1 base from J, the junction kept 1 base outside the gene matches. CDR1 SGHTA and CDR2 FQGNSA come from the germline V gene. CDR3 length: 14 residues. This clonotype was sampled from a middle-aged man in good health and CMV-seropositive. The chain has TRBV7-2 and TRBJ1-1; TRBD1 agrees at 7 bases. The sequencing sample was made of PBMCs. The CDR3 loop is CASSLRQGNTEAFF. The CDR3 DNA is TGTGCCAGCAGCTTAAGACAGGGGAACACTGAAGCTTTCTTT.